This TCR beta chain was retrieved from a study of T cell repertoires in cytomegalovirus infection. The overall study: In the study, CMV epitopes included recently identified HLA-C-restricted and well-studied HLA-B-restricted ones. Indications of both CMV infection and matching HLA type were provided by public TCR beta signatures.

On this clonotype itself: Its target is not known.

Each CDR3 protein gets one entry after TCRdb re-called the reads with MiXCR. This sample has about a million distinct CDR3 sequences, with around 29% found just once. The sequenced sample was cultured CD8+ T cells from PBMCs, obtained from culture after CMV antigen stimulation. This receptor was obtained from a human donor in good health (CMV status not recorded). Some clones in this sample may be carry-over from other donors' samples.

CDR3 nucleotides: TGTGCCAGCAGCCCTGGCTCGACAGGGGGGCAGCCCCAGCATTTT. The encoded protein is CASSPGSTGGQPQHF. The chain uses TRBV7-9 and TRBJ1-5; TRBD1 matches at 9 bases. V shed 5 bases, J shed 7 bases, and the junction held 9 bases outside the gene matches. In germline, CDR1 is SEHNR, CDR2 FQNEAQ (reference sequence). The length of the CDR3 is 15 residues.